This passage covers 28 T cell receptor beta chains from one sample sequenced in a study of persistence of HIV-infected CD4 T cells (dated by TCRdb to the early 2020s). Antigens of these TCRs are unknown. The immunoSEQ hsTCRB assay version 4, run in survey mode, was used to sequence TCRbeta repertoires from genomic DNA. Entries here come from immuneACCESS through TCRdb and include only in-frame sequences with V and J called. Some clones fail to appear in such tables; in the studies checked, an unresolved V gene covers under half of the shortfall, and the cause of the remainder is unknown. This sample lists about 64,000 clones; less than 85% were detected once. Of the sample, about 1.8% is held by the ten largest clones. The treatment or condition label here, explained by the study, means: suppressive antiretroviral therapy. A pool of overlapping HIV-1 Gag 15-mer peptides was used at roughly 0.93 ug per peptide per mL for cell stimulation. Memory CD4+ T cells that did not respond, being CD40L-negative, CD69-negative and CD45RO-high, were sorted as memory populations depleted of antigen-responding cells.

The specimen was CD4+ T cells sorted from PBMCs after approximately 19-hour stimulation, collected from a patient who received antiretroviral therapy. Taken with the paper, the label for cell subset or site translates to: CD40L-CD69- CD45RO-high memory CD4 T cells not responding to Gag peptides. These receptors all stem from an adult man with HIV who was CMV-seropositive.

The rearrangement uses TRBV12-5 and TRBJ1-3; weak D call: TRBD1 (6 bases). The germline V gene encodes CDR1 LGHNT and CDR2 FRNRAP. Trimming shortened V by 4 bases and J by 0 bases, and 13 bases separated the two germline ends. The CDR3 is 16 amino acids. The CDR3, as DNA: TGTGCTAGTGGTTGGAAGACAGGATTCTCTGGAAACACCATATATTTT. It specifies CASGWKTGFSGNTIYF. The full variable domain, rest sourced from reference TRBV12-5 and TRBJ1-3, is DARVTQTPRHKVTEMGQEVTMRCQPILGHNTVFWYRQTMMQGLELLAYFRNRAPLDDSGMPKDRFSAEMPDATLATLKIQPSEPRDSAVYFCASGWKTGFSGNTIYFGEGSWLTVV.

The table lists this clone with a count of one. V and J are TRBV21-1 and TRBJ2-2; TRBD2 was called by the table and not checked on the DNA. TRBV21-1 is assigned pseudogene status. The CDR3 runs to 18 residues. Here the CDR3 reads CASSKGRERMGRHGELFF. The CDR3 coding sequence is TGTGCCAGCAGCAAGGGTAGGGAGAGAATGGGAAGACACGGGGAGCTGTTTTTT.

This clone has only a few counts. The chain carries TRBV6-5 and TRBJ1-1, with D uncertain. From germline, CDR1 is MNHEY and CDR2 SVGAGI. The CDR3 loop spans 13 amino acids. V was cut by 0 bases and J by 4 bases, with 6 bases left in between. CDR3 coding DNA: TGTGCCAGCAGTTACTCGGATGCCACTGAAGCTTTCTTT. Translated: CASSYSDATEAFF.

This clone was recorded only once. CDR3 in DNA: TGTGCCAGCAGTTCCAATACAGGGGGGGAAGGCTACACCTTC. This translates into CASSSNTGGEGYTF. The chain is built from TRBV27 and TRBJ1-2; TRBD1 aligns across 8 bases. Germline V lookup: CDR1 MNHEY, CDR2 SMNVEV (reference sequence). This CDR3 contains 14 residues. With 4 bases clipped from V and 8 bases from J, the junction kept 9 bases outside the gene matches.

This clone has just a few counts. The CDR3 nucleotides are TGTGCCAGCAGCTTTGCCGGGACAGGGATGGCTTTCTTT. It codes for CASSFAGTGMAFF. V usage is TRBV7-9 and J usage is TRBJ1-1; 9 bases are a match to TRBD1. The CDR3 runs 13 residues. The V and J ends lost 3 bases and 11 bases, in that order; junction bases with no gene match: 7. Germline lookup yields CDR1 SEHNR and CDR2 FQNEAQ (reference sequence).

This clone occurred once. At the DNA level, this CDR3 is encoded by other sequences in the same sample as well. The J gene is TRBJ1-1, the V gene TRBV10-3, with 9 bases identical to TRBD1. CDR1 ENHRY and CDR2 SYGVKD come from the germline V gene. With V trimmed by 7 bases and J by 5 bases, 5 bases remained unmatched. CDR3 length: 13 amino acids. CDR3 amino acids: CAITWDRETEAFF. Here the CDR3 DNA reads TGTGCCATCACTTGGGACAGGGAAACTGAAGCTTTCTTT.

This clone has more than one count but fewer than ten. The J gene is TRBJ1-6, the V gene TRBV7-8; TRBD1 agrees at 9 bases. CDR1 SGHVS and CDR2 FQNEAQ come from the germline V gene. The CDR3 spans 14 residues. The J segment lost 9 bases and the V segment lost 6 bases, leaving 6 bases of the junction unmatched. The CDR3 here is CASRQQGASSPLHF. The CDR3 DNA follows: TGTGCCAGCAGGCAACAGGGGGCTTCTTCACCCCTCCACTTT.

This chain links TRBV19 with TRBJ2-3; 8 nucleotides align to TRBD1. This CDR3 is 16 amino acids long. Germline values: CDR1 LNHDA, CDR2 SQIVND (reference sequence). The V and J ends lost 3 bases and 2 bases, in that order; junction bases with no gene match: 7. DNA for the CDR3: TGTGCCAGTAGTATTGGACAGGGATCCCCCACAGATACGCAGTATTTT. This sequence encodes CASSIGQGSPTDTQYF.

J is TRBJ1-1 and V is TRBV6-6; D is ambiguous. The germline CDR1 and CDR2 sequences are MNHNY and SVGAGI (reference sequence). The CDR3 consists of 13 residues. Trimming stripped 2 bases from V and 10 bases from J, with 14 bases between. For the CDR3, the DNA is TGTGCCAGCAGTTACCGACCGGCGACGGGAGCTTTCTTT. Its translation is CASSYRPATGAFF.

The gene calls are TRBV15 and TRBJ1-1; D is ambiguous. CDR3 size: 13 residues. Germline values: CDR1 LNHNV, CDR2 YYDKDF (reference sequence). Trimming took 2 bases from V and 5 from J, leaving 9 bases between them. CDR3 residues: CATSRHDATEAFF. In DNA form, the CDR3 reads TGTGCCACCAGCAGACATGACGCGACTGAAGCTTTCTTT.

This chain joins TRBV6-5 and TRBJ1-1; no clear D gene. V dropped 7 bases and J dropped 6 bases, with 15 bases sitting between them. The CDR3 sequence is 13 residues long. Germline V gives CDR1 MNHEY, CDR2 SVGAGI. The CDR3 region is CASTLLDPAEAFF. CDR3 coding DNA: TGTGCCAGCACCCTCTTGGACCCAGCTGAAGCTTTCTTT.

The rearrangement uses TRBV18 and TRBJ1-6; D unresolved. Germline V CDR1 and CDR2: KGHSH, LQKENI. The CDR3 is 14 amino acids. V dropped 4 bases and J dropped 4 bases, with 8 bases sitting between them. In DNA, the CDR3 is TGTGCCAGCTCACTACAGAATTATAATTCACCCCTCCACTTT. Translation gives CASSLQNYNSPLHF. Based on the CDR3 plus reference TRBV18 and TRBJ1-6, the full variable domain is NAGVMQNPRHLVRRRGQEARLRCSPMKGHSHVYWYRQLPEEGLKFMVYLQKENIIDESGMPKERFSAEFPKEGPSILRIQQVVRGDSAAYFCASSLQNYNSPLHFGNGTRLTVT.

This clone appeared a few times. V usage is TRBV5-1 and J usage is TRBJ2-3; weak D call: TRBD1 (5 bases). Germline CDR1 is SGHRS and CDR2 is YFSETQ. The length of the CDR3 is 15 residues. V lost 0 bases, J lost 4 bases, and 12 bases lay in between. The CDR3 is CASSLEGRAADTQYF. The CDR3 nucleotides read TGCGCCAGCAGCTTGGAAGGCAGGGCAGCAGATACGCAGTATTTT.

The chain has TRBV11-2 and TRBJ1-2; no reliable D call. CDR1 is SGHAT, CDR2 FQNNGV, per germline. V lost 5 bases and J 10 bases, leaving 23 bases between the germline ends. The CDR3 length is 15 residues. The CDR3 here is CASSAPPISRGHYTF. CDR3 bases: TGTGCCAGCAGCGCTCCTCCGATAAGTCGAGGGCACTACACCTTC.

CDR3 sequence (DNA): TGTGCCAGCAGCTTGAGCGGGGGGGCCTTCCCAGATACGCAGTATTTT. Translated, it gives CASSLSGGAFPDTQYF. The chain recombines TRBV9 with TRBJ2-3, with 10 positions matching TRBD2. CDR1 is SGDLS, CDR2 YYNGEE, per germline. J gave up 4 bases and V 4 bases, and 9 bases lay outside the gene matches. The CDR3 contains 16 residues. The variable domain in full, with the rest retrieved from reference TRBV9 and TRBJ2-3, is DSGVTQTPKHLITATGQRVTLRCSPRSGDLSVYWYQQSLDQGLQFLIQYYNGEERAKGNILERFSAQQFPDLHSELNLSSLELGDSALYFCASSLSGGAFPDTQYFGPGTRLTVL.

J is TRBJ1-1 and V is TRBV29-1; 10 nucleotides line up with TRBD1. CDR3 size: 13 residues. Germline trimming cut 4 bases from V and 1 base from J; bases unmatched to any gene: 0. Germline CDR1 reads SQVTM; CDR2 reads ANQGSEA. CDR3 nucleotides: TGCAGCGTTGGGGACAGGGGGAACACTGAAGCTTTCTTT. Encoded protein: CSVGDRGNTEAFF.

The gene calls are TRBV29-1 and TRBJ1-5; 9 bases agree with TRBD1. The germline V gene encodes CDR1 SQVTM and CDR2 ANQGSEA. The junction had 1 base not matched to a gene; V was cut back by 6 bases and J by 4 bases. CDR3 length: 12 amino acids. As DNA, the CDR3 is TGCAGCGTCGGACAGGGGAATCAGCCCCAGCATTTT. Its protein product is CSVGQGNQPQHF. The complete variable domain, with remaining parts taken from reference TRBV29-1 and TRBJ1-5, reads SAVISQKPSRDICQRGTSLTIQCQVDSQVTMMFWYRQQPGQSLTLIATANQGSEATYESGFVIDKFPISRPNLTFSTLTVSNMSPEDSSIYLCSVGQGNQPQHFGDGTRLSIL.

A note on this clone: The junction does not match germline at one end; this may be a read error. V is TRBV6-1 and J is TRBJ1-2, with TRBD1 matching 9 bases. Per germline, CDR1 MNHNS and CDR2 SASEGT. This CDR3 comprises 12 residues. As DNA, the CDR3 is TGTGCCAGCAGTGAAATGGGACAGGGCAGACAATTC. This codes for CASSEMGQGRQF.

J is TRBJ2-5 and V is TRBV3-1 (or the pseudogene TRBV3-2); D gene unclear. This CDR3 has 13 amino acids. In germline, CDR1 is LGHDT, CDR2 YNNKEL (reference sequence). V shed 2 bases and J shed 3 bases, with 7 bases lying between them. CDR3 DNA: TGTGCCAGCAGCCAAATGGGGAAAGAGACCCAGTACTTC. Encoded protein: CASSQMGKETQYF.

The sample holds one count of this clone. The chain uses TRBV6-5 and TRBJ2-7; 9 positions match TRBD2. This CDR3 spans 14 amino acids. The germline CDR1 and CDR2 sequences are MNHEY and SVGAGI. The J segment lost 4 bases and the V segment lost 6 bases, leaving 7 bases of the junction unmatched. The CDR3 protein is CASSPGLAKYEQYF. In DNA, the CDR3 is TGTGCCAGCAGCCCAGGACTAGCGAAATACGAGCAGTACTTC.

The chain combines TRBV6-5 with TRBJ2-7; weak D call: TRBD2 (7 bases). The CDR3 totals 13 residues. The V end lost 8 bases, the J end lost 0 bases, and 11 bases lay between the germline ends. The germline V gene has CDR1 MNHEY and CDR2 SVGAGI. CDR3 in amino acids: CASGRGHSYEQYF. CDR3 sequence (DNA): TGTGCCAGCGGGAGGGGACACTCCTACGAGCAGTACTTC.

The chain uses TRBV7-6 and TRBJ2-2; 10 nucleotides align to TRBD1. This CDR3 is 16 amino acids long. CDR1 SGHVS and CDR2 FNYEAQ come from the germline V gene. V trimming: 3 bases; J trimming: 3 bases; junction bases outside the gene matches: 4. The CDR3 region has the DNA TGTGCCAGCAGCTTGGGGACAGGGGCAGACACCGGGGAGCTGTTTTTT. Translating gives CASSLGTGADTGELFF. Full variable domain (missing parts from reference TRBV7-6 and TRBJ2-2): GAGVSQSPRYKVTKRGQDVALRCDPISGHVSLYWYRQALGQGPEFLTYFNYEAQQDKSGLPNDRFSAERPEGSISTLTIQRTEQRDSAMYRCASSLGTGADTGELFFGEGSRLTVL.

The chain combines TRBV19 with TRBJ2-2; 7 nucleotides align to TRBD2. The length of the CDR3 is 15 residues. J gave up 1 base and V 6 bases, and 5 bases lay outside the gene matches. Germline V gene data show CDR1 as LNHDA and CDR2 as SQIVND (reference sequence). The CDR3 protein is CASRQIAGNTGELFF. The CDR3 nucleotides read TGTGCCAGTAGGCAGATAGCGGGGAACACCGGGGAGCTGTTTTTT.

In its sample, this clone was seen a few times. The CDR3: CASSKGRISNEQFF. For the CDR3, the DNA is TGTGCCAGCAGCAAAGGGCGCATCTCCAATGAGCAGTTCTTC. This sequence joins TRBV5-5 and TRBJ2-1; no definite D call. Trimming took 4 bases from V and 6 from J, leaving 14 bases between them. This CDR3 comprises 14 residues. CDR1 is SGHKS and CDR2 is YYEKEE in the germline V gene (reference sequence).

This chain links TRBV7-3 with TRBJ2-1; D might be TRBD1 or TRBD2, each matching 6 bases. The CDR3 length is 15 residues. Trimming shortened V by 5 bases and J by 5 bases, and 16 bases separated the two germline ends. CDR1 SGHTA and CDR2 FQGTGA come from the germline V gene. CDR3 in DNA: TGTGCCAGCAGCCAAACTGGGGGGCCCAACAATGAGCAGTTCTTC. Protein product: CASSQTGGPNNEQFF.

The chain couples TRBV18 to TRBJ1-1; no clear D gene. Germline values: CDR1 KGHSH, CDR2 LQKENI. V was cut by 2 bases and J by 1 base, with 8 bases left in between. The length of the CDR3 is 14 residues. CDR3 region: CASSPGRQNTEAFF. Written as DNA, the CDR3 is TGTGCCAGCTCACCAGGGCGGCAGAACACTGAAGCTTTCTTT. The full variable domain, in which reference TRBV18 and TRBJ1-1 provide the parts outside the CDR3, is NAGVMQNPRHLVRRRGQEARLRCSPMKGHSHVYWYRQLPEEGLKFMVYLQKENIIDESGMPKERFSAEFPKEGPSILRIQQVVRGDSAAYFCASSPGRQNTEAFFGQGTRLTVV.

In its sample, this clone was seen a few times. The V and J genes are TRBV6-1 and TRBJ1-4; TRBD1 is a possible D gene (6 bases). Germline CDR1 is MNHNS and CDR2 is SASEGT. This CDR3 is built from 13 residues. Trimming left V 3 bases short and J 8 bases short, with 10 bases between. In DNA, the CDR3 is TGTGCCAGCAGTGACACAGGGAGAGAAAAACTGTTTTTT. Translating gives CASSDTGREKLFF.

The gene calls are TRBV6-5 and TRBJ1-6; D is possibly TRBD1 (6 bases). The CDR3 runs to 15 residues. Trimming cost V 2 bases and J 8 bases, with 13 bases left between them. Germline lookup yields CDR1 MNHEY and CDR2 SVGAGI. The CDR3 coding sequence is TGTGCCAGCAGTTACACAACAGGGACCGATTCACCCCTCCACTTT. Translating it yields CASSYTTGTDSPLHF.